This TCR beta chain was documented in a study of T cells in Graves' hyperthyroidism and ophthalmopathy. RNA transcripts yielded amplified TCR beta CDR3 regions. The TCR CDR3 was amplified in a first-round RT-PCR using the HTBI primer set. Using its own MiXCR run on the multiplex PCR reads, TCRdb lists one record per CDR3 protein. The sample contains around 800,000 distinct CDR3 sequences, over 35% of which appear only once. Sequenced input: blood. This sequence was found in a man aged 18 to 35 with Graves' hyperthyroidism.

The CDR3 nucleotides read TGCAGCGTCCAGGGGGGAGATGGGACTGAAGCTTTCTTT. Amino acid sequence: CSVQGGDGTEAFF. The V call is TRBV29-1, the J call TRBJ1-1, with TRBD1 matching 7 bases. The germline V gene encodes CDR1 SQVTM and CDR2 ANQGSEA. V trimming: 6 bases; J trimming: 5 bases; junction bases outside the gene matches: 9. This CDR3 has 13 residues.